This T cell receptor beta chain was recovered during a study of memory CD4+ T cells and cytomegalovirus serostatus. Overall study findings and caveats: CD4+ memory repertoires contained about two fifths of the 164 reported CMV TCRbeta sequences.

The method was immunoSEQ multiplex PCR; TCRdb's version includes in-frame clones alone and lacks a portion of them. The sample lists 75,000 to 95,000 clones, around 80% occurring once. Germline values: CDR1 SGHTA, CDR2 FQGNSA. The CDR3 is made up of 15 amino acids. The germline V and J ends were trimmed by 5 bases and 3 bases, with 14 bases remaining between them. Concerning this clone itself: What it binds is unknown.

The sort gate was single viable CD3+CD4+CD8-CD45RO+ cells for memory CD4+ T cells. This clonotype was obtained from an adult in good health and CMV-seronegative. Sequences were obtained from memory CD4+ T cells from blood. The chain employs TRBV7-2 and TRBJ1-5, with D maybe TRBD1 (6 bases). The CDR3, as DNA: TGTGCCAGCAGCCCTACAGGGATAAACAATCAGCCCCAGCATTTT. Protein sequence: CASSPTGINNQPQHF.